This T cell receptor (beta chain) is from a study of OX40 agonist ivuxolimab in advanced cancers. Study results and caveats: The antigen specificity of the peripheral T cells (those that were expanded) was not determined.

The method was immunoSEQ multiplex PCR; TCRdb's version includes in-frame clones alone and lacks a portion of them. The sample yields some 41,000 clones, roughly 90% seen once. Germline CDR1 reads SGHTA; CDR2 reads FQGTGA. The length of the CDR3 is 15 residues. V was trimmed by 5 bases and J by 3 bases, leaving 16 bases between them. Regarding this clone: Its antigen is undetermined.

Blood draws occurred at baseline, cycle 4 day 1, and cycle 7 day 1. The starting material was CD4+ or CD8+ T cells sorted from blood, obtained in a trial of the OX40 agonist ivuxolimab. The source is an adult with an advanced solid tumor such as melanoma, head and neck, liver or kidney cancer. This chain joins TRBV7-3 and TRBJ2-5; D may be TRBD1 (6 bases). The CDR3 DNA reads as TGTGCCAGCAGCCCCGAATGGTGGGACAAAGAGACCCAGTACTTC. Amino acids: CASSPEWWDKETQYF.